This T cell receptor beta chain comes out of a study of T cell responses to AZD1222 COVID-19 vaccine. Only in-frame clones appear in the TCRdb table, and some are missing; sequencing was by immunoSEQ multiplex PCR. The sample holds 90,000 to 120,000 clones, roughly nine tenths seen once. Germline V gives CDR1 SGHRS, CDR2 YFSETQ. The V and J ends lost 3 bases and 5 bases, in that order; junction bases with no gene match: 9. This CDR3 is built from 17 residues. Sample: peripheral blood, taken on day 0 of MenACWY control vaccination. This TCR was sampled from an adult in good health. The chain carries TRBV5-1 and TRBJ2-1, with 12 bases matching TRBD1. Here the CDR3 DNA reads TGCGCCAGCAGCTCATTCAGGGACAGGGGGCCTAACAATGAGCAGTTCTTC. Translation gives CASSSFRDRGPNNEQFF.